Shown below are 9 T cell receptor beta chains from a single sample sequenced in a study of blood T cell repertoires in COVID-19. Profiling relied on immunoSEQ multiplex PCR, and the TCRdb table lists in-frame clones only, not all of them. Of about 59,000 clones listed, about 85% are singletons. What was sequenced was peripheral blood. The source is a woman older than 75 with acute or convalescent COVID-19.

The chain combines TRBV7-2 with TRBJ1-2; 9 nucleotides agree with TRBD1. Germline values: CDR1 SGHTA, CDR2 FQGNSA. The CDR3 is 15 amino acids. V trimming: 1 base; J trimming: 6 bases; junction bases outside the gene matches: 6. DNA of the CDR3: TGTGCCAGCAGCTTAGATATGGGACAGGGCAATGGCTACACCTTC. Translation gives CASSLDMGQGNGYTF. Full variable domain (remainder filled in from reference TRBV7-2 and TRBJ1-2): GAGVSQSPSNKVTEKGKDVELRCDPISGHTALYWYRQSLGQGLEFLIYFQGNSAPDKSGLPSDRFSAERTGGSVSTLTIQRTQQEDSAVYLCASSLDMGQGNGYTFGSGTRLTVV.

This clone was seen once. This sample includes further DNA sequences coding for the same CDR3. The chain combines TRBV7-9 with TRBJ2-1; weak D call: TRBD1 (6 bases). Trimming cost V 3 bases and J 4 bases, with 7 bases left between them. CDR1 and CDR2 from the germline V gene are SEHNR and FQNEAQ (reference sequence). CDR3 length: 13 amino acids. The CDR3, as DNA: TGTGCCAGCAGCTTGGGACAATACAATGAGCAGTTCTTC. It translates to CASSLGQYNEQFF.

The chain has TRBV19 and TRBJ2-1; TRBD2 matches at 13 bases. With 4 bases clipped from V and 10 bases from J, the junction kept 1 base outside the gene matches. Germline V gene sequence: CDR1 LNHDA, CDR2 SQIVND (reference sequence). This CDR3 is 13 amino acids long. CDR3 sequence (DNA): TGTGCCAGTAGTAAACTAGCGGGGGGGGAGCAGTTCTTC. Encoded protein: CASSKLAGGEQFF. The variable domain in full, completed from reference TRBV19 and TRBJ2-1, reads DGGITQSPKYLFRKEGQNVTLSCEQNLNHDAMYWYRQDPGQGLRLIYYSQIVNDFQKGDIAEGYSVSREKKESFPLTVTSAQKNPTAFYLCASSKLAGGEQFFGPGTRLTVL.

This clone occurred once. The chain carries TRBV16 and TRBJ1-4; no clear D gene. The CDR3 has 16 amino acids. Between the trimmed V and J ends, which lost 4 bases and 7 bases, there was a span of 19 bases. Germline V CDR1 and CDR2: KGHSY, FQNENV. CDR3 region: CASSREIVGRSEKLFF. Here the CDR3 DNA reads TGTGCCAGCAGCCGGGAAATTGTAGGGAGGAGTGAAAAACTGTTTTTT.

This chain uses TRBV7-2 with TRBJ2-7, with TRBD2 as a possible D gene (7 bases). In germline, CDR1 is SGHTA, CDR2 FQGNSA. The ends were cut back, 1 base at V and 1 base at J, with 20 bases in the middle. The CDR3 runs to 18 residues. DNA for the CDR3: TGTGCCAGCAGCTTAGTGGGGGGGCCCCGCCCTAGTTCCTACGAGCAGTACTTC. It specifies CASSLVGGPRPSSYEQYF. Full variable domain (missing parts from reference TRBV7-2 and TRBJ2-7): GAGVSQSPSNKVTEKGKDVELRCDPISGHTALYWYRQSLGQGLEFLIYFQGNSAPDKSGLPSDRFSAERTGGSVSTLTIQRTQQEDSAVYLCASSLVGGPRPSSYEQYFGPGTRLTVT.

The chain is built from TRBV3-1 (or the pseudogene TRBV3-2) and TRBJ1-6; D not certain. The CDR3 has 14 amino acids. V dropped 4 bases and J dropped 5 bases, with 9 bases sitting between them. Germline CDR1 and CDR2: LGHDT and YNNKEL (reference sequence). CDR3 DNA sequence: TGTGCCAGCAGCCCACTTGGAGATAATTCACCCCTCCACTTT. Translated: CASSPLGDNSPLHF.

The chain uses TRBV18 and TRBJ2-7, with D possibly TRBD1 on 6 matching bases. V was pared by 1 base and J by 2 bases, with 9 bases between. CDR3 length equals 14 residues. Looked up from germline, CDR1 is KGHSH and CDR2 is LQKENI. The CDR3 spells CASSPLGQPYEQYF. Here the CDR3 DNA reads TGTGCCAGCTCACCACTAGGACAGCCCTACGAGCAGTACTTC.

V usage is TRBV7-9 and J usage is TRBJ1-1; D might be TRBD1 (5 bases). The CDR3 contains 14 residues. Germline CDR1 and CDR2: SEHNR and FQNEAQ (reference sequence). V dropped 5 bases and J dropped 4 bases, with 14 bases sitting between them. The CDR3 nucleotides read TGTGCCAGCAGCCATCAGGGCAGTGGCACTGAAGCTTTCTTT. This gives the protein CASSHQGSGTEAFF.

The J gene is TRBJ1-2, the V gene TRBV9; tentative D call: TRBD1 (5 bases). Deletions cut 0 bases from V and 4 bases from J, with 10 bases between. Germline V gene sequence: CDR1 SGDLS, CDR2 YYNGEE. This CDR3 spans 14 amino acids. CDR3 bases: TGTGCCAGCAGCGTAGAAGGGGTCAGCTATGGCTACACCTTC. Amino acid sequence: CASSVEGVSYGYTF.